Listed here is a single T cell receptor beta chain. Its specificity is unknown. The sample originates from a study of shared clonotypes between healthy human individuals. Germline V gives CDR1 MGHRA, CDR2 YSYEKL. With 4 bases clipped from V and 3 bases from J, the junction kept 5 bases outside the gene matches. The CDR3 spans 15 residues. Whole-study results and caveats: Compared with memory subsets, naive subsets generally had larger estimated richness. The authors expected sequencing depth to affect clonotype sharing among donors.

The assay was carried out at the deep level. Repertoires were generated with immunoSEQ multiplex PCR, while TCRdb's copy carries only in-frame clones and drops some. Among roughly 2,500,000 clones, more than 85% were seen once, and the ten largest hold around 0.37%. The clonotype was recovered from a man aged 18 to 29 in good health. Some clones in this sample may be carry-over from other donors' samples. V is TRBV4-1 and J is TRBJ2-1; 8 nucleotides line up with TRBD1. Specimen: naive CD4+ T cells from PBMCs. Subset described: CD45RA+ positively selected. The CDR3 protein is CASSPTGGDYNEQFF. As DNA, the CDR3 is TGCGCCAGCAGCCCCACAGGGGGTGACTACAATGAGCAGTTCTTC.